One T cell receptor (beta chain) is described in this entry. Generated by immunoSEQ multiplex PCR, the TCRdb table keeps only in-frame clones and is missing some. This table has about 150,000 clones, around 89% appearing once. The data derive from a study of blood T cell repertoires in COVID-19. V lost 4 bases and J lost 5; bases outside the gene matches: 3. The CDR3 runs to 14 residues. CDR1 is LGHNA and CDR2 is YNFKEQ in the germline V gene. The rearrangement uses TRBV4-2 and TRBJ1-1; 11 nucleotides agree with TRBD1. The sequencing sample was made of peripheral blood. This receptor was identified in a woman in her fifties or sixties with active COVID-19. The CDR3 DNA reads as TGTGCCAGCAGCCCGGACAGGGGGCGGACTGAAGCTTTCTTT. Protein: CASSPDRGRTEAFF.